The 6 T cell receptor beta chains presented below share a single source sample, sequenced in a study of beta chain features in type 1 diabetes. Expressed TCRB transcripts got sequenced, as all isolated RNA was reverse transcribed. Using immunoSEQ multiplex PCR, the repertoire was profiled, and TCRdb retains in-frame clones only, with some absent. There are 160,000 or so clones in the sample; about 8.3% occur only once, and 0.45% to 0.55% lies in the top ten. Which antigens these TCRs recognize remains unknown. Findings of the study overall: Among all four CD4+ subsets, Type 1 diabetes patients had TCRB CDR3s that were moderately but significantly shorter.

Sequencing was carried out using central memory CD4+ T cells from blood. These receptors all come from a woman aged 18-29 years with type 1 diabetes.

This clone has a handful of counts. This sequence joins TRBV6-6 and TRBJ2-2; TRBD1 agrees at 9 bases. CDR1 MNHNY and CDR2 SVGAGI come from the germline V gene (reference sequence). Unmatched junction bases numbered 8, after V lost 6 bases and J lost 6 bases. The CDR3 runs to 15 residues. The CDR3 loop is CASSLGQGRPGELFF. CDR3 nucleotide sequence: TGTGCCAGCAGCCTGGGACAGGGAAGACCCGGGGAGCTGTTTTTT.

The V gene is TRBV5-4, the J gene TRBJ2-3; 9 bases fit TRBD2. The CDR3 contains 15 residues. CDR1 is SGHNT, CDR2 YYREEE, per germline (reference sequence). J lost 1 base, V lost 0 bases, and 0 bases had no gene match. In nucleotides, the CDR3 is TGTGCCAGCAGCTTGGTAGCGGGAGGCACAGATACGCAGTATTTT. As protein: CASSLVAGGTDTQYF.

This clone turned up a few times. This rearrangement joins TRBV6-6 to TRBJ1-1; D not resolved. Trimming pared 7 bases from V and 1 base from J, leaving 10 bases between. CDR1 MNHNY and CDR2 SVGAGI come from the germline V gene (reference sequence). This CDR3 is 13 amino acids long. CDR3 sequence (DNA): TGTGCCAGCAATGTTGGCGGGAACACTGAAGCTTTCTTT. It specifies CASNVGGNTEAFF.

The rearrangement uses TRBV7-6 and TRBJ2-1; TRBD2 matches 11 bases. The CDR3 runs to 17 residues. J gave up 5 bases and V 6 bases, and 12 bases lay outside the gene matches. The germline CDR1 and CDR2 sequences are SGHVS and FNYEAQ. The DNA for the CDR3 is TGTGCCAGCAGTTCCGTTAGCGGGGGGGGTCTTCACAATGAGCAGTTCTTC. It encodes CASSSVSGGGLHNEQFF.

This chain's CDR3 is CAISGDRPSYNEQFF. The DNA of the CDR3 is TGTGCCATCAGTGGGGACAGACCCTCCTACAATGAGCAGTTCTTC. The chain couples TRBV10-3 to TRBJ2-1; TRBD1 aligns across 7 bases. With V trimmed by 4 bases and J by 0 bases, 3 bases remained unmatched. The CDR3 has 15 amino acids. CDR1 is ENHRY, CDR2 SYGVKD, per germline.

This clone has a handful of counts. V is TRBV4-1 and J is TRBJ1-2; the D is unclear. Germline loops: CDR1 MGHRA, CDR2 YSYEKL. CDR3 size: 15 residues. The ends were cut back, 0 bases at V and 2 bases at J, with 10 bases in the middle. CDR3 nucleotides: TGCGCCAGCAGCCAAGATCTGCCGGGGAACTATGGCTACACCTTC. Translated: CASSQDLPGNYGYTF.